Listed here is a single T cell receptor beta chain. What it binds is not known. The naive CD8 fraction comprised CD45RO-negative cells positively selected for CCR7 and excluded terminally differentiated effector memory CD45RA+ cells. Method: immunoSEQ multiplex PCR; TCRdb's copy keeps in-frame clones and lacks some. The table has some 2,000,000 clones, about 95% seen once. This sample was taken from a study of shared clonotypes between healthy human individuals. Whole-study results and caveats: The genetic and exposure-history diversity represented was limited by few donors.

The CDR3 length is 15 residues. CDR1 and CDR2 (germline): MNHEY, SMNVEV (reference sequence). V lost 0 bases and J 5 bases, leaving 13 bases between the germline ends. The sequence was collected from a man younger than 35 in good health. J is TRBJ1-2 and V is TRBV27; D remains ambiguous. Sequenced: naive CD8+ T cells sorted from blood. CDR3 protein: CASSLSGSGGYGYTF. In DNA form, the CDR3 reads TGTGCCAGCAGTTTATCGGGGTCGGGAGGTTATGGCTACACCTTC.